A selection of T cell receptor beta chains follows, all from one sample in a study of blood T cell repertoires in COVID-19. Sequenced by immunoSEQ multiplex PCR; TCRdb stores in-frame clones only, minus some. The sample comprises some 200,000 clones, over 75% of which are singletons, and nearly 4.5% rests with the top ten. The sequenced material came from peripheral blood. The receptors stem from a middle-aged man with acute or convalescent COVID-19. CDR3s include the opening cysteine and the closing phenylalanine or tryptophan. A D gene is named only where the DNA matches it firmly. Size is omitted from some rows. Given values are once, few, many or a class for expanded clones.

TRBV5-6	NA	NA	TRBJ2-3	CASSLRAGGRTDTQYF	TGTGCCAGCAGCTTGCGGGCAGGGGGGCGGACAGATACGCAGTATTTT
TRBV18	NA	NA	TRBJ1-1	CASSARVANTEAFF	TGTGCCAGCTCAGCCAGGGTGGCGAACACTGAAGCTTTCTTT
TRBV6-4	NA	NA	TRBJ1-1	CASRESGLMNTEAFF	TGTGCCAGCAGGGAATCAGGGCTCATGAACACTGAAGCTTTCTTT
TRBV6-1	NA	TRBD1	TRBJ1-2	CASSEGTGVSYGYTF	TGTGCCAGCAGTGAAGGGACAGGCGTCTCCTATGGCTACACCTTC
TRBV5-1	NA	TRBD1	TRBJ2-5	CASSPPGTVETQYF	TGCGCCAGCAGCCCACCTGGGACAGTAGAGACCCAGTACTTC
TRBV7-9	once	TRBD1	TRBJ2-1	CASSSTKPGGFKHEQFF	TGTGCCAGCAGCTCGACAAAGCCAGGGGGATTCAAGCATGAGCAGTTCTTC
TRBV5-4	NA	TRBD2	TRBJ2-3	CASSPGTSGGTDTQYF	TGTGCCAGCAGCCCGGGGACTAGCGGGGGAACCGATACGCAGTATTTT
TRBV19	NA	TRBD1	TRBJ1-3	CASSKGASTGTAGNTIYF	TGTGCCAGTAGTAAGGGGGCTTCCACCGGGACAGCTGGAAACACCATATATTTT
TRBV7-9	once	TRBD1	TRBJ1-1	CASSLWAGGHTEAFF	TGTGCCAGCAGCTTATGGGCAGGGGGTCACACTGAAGCTTTCTTT
TRBV5-4	NA	NA	TRBJ1-6	CASSLRGLSYNSPLHF	TGTGCCAGCAGCTTGAGGGGACTCTCCTATAATTCACCCCTCCACTTT
TRBV19	once	TRBD1	TRBJ2-7	CASKGQGSYEQYF	TGTGCCAGTAAAGGACAGGGGTCCTACGAGCAGTACTTC
TRBV27	NA	NA	TRBJ1-1	CASRRVSNTEAFF	TGTGCCAGCAGGAGGGTTTCGAACACTGAAGCTTTCTTT
TRBV7-2	NA	NA	TRBJ2-5	CASSLNPQETQYF	TGTGCCAGCAGCTTAAATCCCCAGGAGACCCAGTACTTC
TRBV29-1	NA	NA	TRBJ2-5	CSVAGFGETQYF	TGCAGCGTTGCAGGGTTCGGAGAGACCCAGTACTTC
TRBV7-9	NA	TRBD1	TRBJ1-6	CASSTRPGTGNPSYNSPLHF	TGTGCCAGCAGCACGCGCCCCGGGACAGGGAATCCCTCCTATAATTCACCCCTCCACTTT
TRBV19	NA	NA	TRBJ1-1	CASIGGRVNTEAFF	TGTGCCAGTATCGGGGGTAGAGTGAACACTGAAGCTTTCTTT
TRBV9	NA	NA	TRBJ1-2	CASSVSETYGYTF	TGTGCCAGCAGCGTAAGCGAGACCTATGGCTACACCTTC
TRBV6-6	NA	NA	TRBJ1-2	CACGNTGYGYTF	TGTGCCTGCGGGAACACGGGCTATGGCTACACCTTC
TRBV29-1	NA	NA	TRBJ1-1	CSVAPAGKAFF	TGCAGCGTCGCCCCCGCGGGAAAAGCTTTCTTT
TRBV5-1	NA	NA	TRBJ2-1	CASSLAARGPYNEQFF	TGCGCCAGCAGCTTGGCCGCGCGGGGGCCCTACAATGAGCAGTTCTTC
TRBV14	NA	NA	TRBJ1-3	CASSQSSVLSTIYF	TGTGCCAGCAGCCAAAGCTCGGTATTGAGCACCATATATTTT
TRBV2	NA	NA	TRBJ1-5	CASKPGRVLFRNQPQHF	TGTGCCAGCAAACCAGGGAGGGTCCTATTTCGCAATCAGCCCCAGCATTTT
TRBV4-1	once	TRBD1	TRBJ1-1	CASSQAPTGVNTEAFF	TGCGCCAGCAGCCAAGCTCCGACAGGGGTGAACACTGAAGCTTTCTTT
TRBV15	NA	NA	TRBJ2-1	CATSRVKLNEQFF	TGTGCCACCAGCAGAGTTAAGCTCAATGAGCAGTTCTTC
TRBV6-1	NA	NA	TRBJ1-5	CASSEAGTLNQPQHF	TGTGCCAGCAGTGAAGCCGGGACACTCAATCAGCCCCAGCATTTT
TRBV9	NA	NA	TRBJ1-5	CASSRGGQGNQPQHF	TGTGCCAGCAGCCGGGGGGGGCAGGGCAATCAGCCCCAGCATTTT
TRBV5-4	NA	TRBD1	TRBJ2-7	CASSPDRAKTYEQYF	TGTGCCAGCAGCCCGGACAGGGCCAAGACCTACGAGCAGTACTTC
TRBV27	NA	NA	TRBJ2-2	CASSWQGNTGELFF	TGTGCCAGCAGTTGGCAGGGGAACACCGGGGAGCTGTTTTTT